This TCR beta chain was sequenced during a study of cytomegalovirus exposure and HLA in healthy donors. General study results and limits: Per published accounts, TCR beta sequences correctly predicted the HLA-A and HLA-B alleles of most subjects. Analyses of presence/absence relied on an assumption of roughly uniform sequencing depth across donors. Cytomegalovirus association was assigned to under 200 TCR beta chains.

Worth noting for this clone: The antigen is not known.

It was with 60 Vbeta and 13 Jbeta primers that the PCR ran. Generated by immunoSEQ multiplex PCR, the TCRdb table keeps only in-frame clones and is missing some. This sample has about 150,000 clones, with 79% found just once. V lost 3 bases and J lost 0; bases outside the gene matches: 1. The length of the CDR3 is 14 residues. Germline CDR1 and CDR2: SEHNR and FQNEAQ (reference sequence). The V gene is TRBV7-9, the J gene TRBJ2-7; TRBD2 aligns across 8 bases. Sample: PBMCs. This TCR came from a man between 45 and 60 years old in good health and CMV-seropositive. CDR3 amino acids: CASSLSGGSYEQYF. The CDR3 nucleotides read TGTGCCAGCAGCTTGAGCGGGGGCTCCTACGAGCAGTACTTC.